This TCR beta chain is from a study of blood T cell repertoires in COVID-19. CDR1 is SGHTA, CDR2 FQGTGA, per germline. The CDR3 spans 15 residues. V was clipped by 4 bases and J by 1 base, with 12 bases between them. In terms of age and location, participants ranged from roughly 18 to 89 years and lived in about 25 US areas. Source study methods: Reference gene primer amplification gave nucleated cell count estimates. Profiling relied on immunoSEQ multiplex PCR, and the TCRdb table lists in-frame clones only, not all of them. D and trimming were read from the DNA, whereas the V and J calls and clone size are those reported in that table. The sample comprises a few hundred thousand clones, 70% to 90% of which are singletons, and around 9.2% rests with the top ten.

The source is a man in his forties who had recovered from COVID-19. The chain is built from TRBV7-3 and TRBJ2-3; possible D gene TRBD2, 6 bases. Specimen: PBMCs or T cells enriched from blood (not recorded which). CDR3 DNA sequence: TGTGCCAGCAGCTCTTCGGGGGTCGGCACAGATACGCAGTATTTT. It translates to CASSSSGVGTDTQYF.